A single sample is the source of the 20 T cell receptor beta chains below, sequenced in a study of blood T cell repertoires in COVID-19. Clones were read by immunoSEQ multiplex PCR, and TCRdb kept only the in-frame ones, dropping some. The repertoire holds fewer than 200,000 clones, roughly nine tenths seen once, with roughly 1.2% in the top ten. The source material was PBMCs or T cells enriched from blood (not recorded which). Receptor source: a human donor with acute COVID-19. The donor label of this sample is uncertain.

This chain uses TRBV11-3 with TRBJ2-2; TRBD2 matches 8 bases. CDR1 is SGHNT and CDR2 is YENEEA in the germline V gene. V trimming: 6 bases; J trimming: 0 bases; junction bases outside the gene matches: 6. There are 16 residues in the CDR3. The CDR3 sequence: CASSRAGGANTGELFF. DNA for the CDR3: TGTGCCAGCAGTCGGGCGGGGGGCGCGAACACCGGGGAGCTGTTTTTT.

The CDR3 nucleotides read TGTGCCAGCGGTGAGACAGGGGGCGTTAGTAACTATGGCTACACCTTC. The encoded protein is CASGETGGVSNYGYTF. V is TRBV7-9 and J is TRBJ1-2; TRBD1 aligns across 10 bases. The V and J ends lost 8 bases and 1 base, in that order; junction bases with no gene match: 10. Germline-derived CDR1 and CDR2 are SEHNR and FQNEAQ (reference sequence). The CDR3 runs to 16 residues.

The V gene is TRBV19, the J gene TRBJ1-2, with TRBD1 matching over 9 bases. Trimming cost V 6 bases and J 8 bases; bases outside gene matches: 10. Germline CDR1 LNHDA, CDR2 SQIVND (reference sequence). The CDR3 consists of 14 residues. The CDR3 sequence is CASRPLGQGGGYTF. CDR3 nucleotides: TGTGCCAGTAGGCCCCTGGGACAGGGCGGGGGCTACACCTTC.

This clone has just one count. The V and J genes are TRBV5-5 and TRBJ1-4; D not certain. Trimming stripped 1 base from V and 4 bases from J, with 11 bases between. This CDR3 contains 15 residues. CDR1 and CDR2 from the germline V gene are SGHKS and YYEKEE (reference sequence). The CDR3: CASSLSTGFNEKLFF. The CDR3 DNA reads as TGTGCCAGCAGCTTGTCGACCGGGTTTAATGAAAAACTGTTTTTT. Using reference TRBV5-5 and TRBJ1-4 for the parts outside the CDR3, the full variable domain is DAGVTQSPTHLIKTRGQQVTLRCSPISGHKSVSWYQQVLGQGPQFIFQYYEKEERGRGNFPDRFSARQFPNYSSELNVNALLLGDSALYLCASSLSTGFNEKLFFGSGTQLSVL.

This clone has only one observation. The chain employs TRBV5-1 and TRBJ1-1; TRBD1 is a possible D gene (6 bases). Trimming left V 0 bases short and J 1 base short, with 13 bases between. There are 16 residues in the CDR3. Germline V gene data show CDR1 as SGHRS and CDR2 as YFSETQ. The CDR3 region is CASSLAGGQTNTEAFF. CDR3 in DNA: TGCGCCAGCAGCTTGGCTGGAGGACAGACGAACACTGAAGCTTTCTTT.

This clone has only a few counts. This chain links TRBV11-3 with TRBJ2-1; 10 bases are shared with TRBD2. Losses at the gene ends were 4 bases for V and 6 bases for J; bases not matched to a gene: 3. Per the germline V gene, CDR1 is SGHNT and CDR2 is YENEEA. This CDR3 has 14 residues. For the CDR3, the DNA is TGTGCCAGCAGCTCAGAGCGGGGGGGCAATGAGCAGTTCTTC. Its translation: CASSSERGGNEQFF.

The chain recombines TRBV7-6 with TRBJ2-3; tentative D call: TRBD1 (6 bases). V gave up 1 base and J gave up 3 bases, with 8 bases separating them. This CDR3 has 14 residues. Per germline, CDR1 SGHVS and CDR2 FNYEAQ. As DNA, the CDR3 is TGTGCCAGCAGCTTAGGGGGGCAGACAGATACGCAGTATTTT. Translation: CASSLGGQTDTQYF. The entire variable domain, with the rest obtained from reference TRBV7-6 and TRBJ2-3, is as follows: GAGVSQSPRYKVTKRGQDVALRCDPISGHVSLYWYRQALGQGPEFLTYFNYEAQQDKSGLPNDRFSAERPEGSISTLTIQRTEQRDSAMYRCASSLGGQTDTQYFGPGTRLTVL.

The chain couples TRBV15 to TRBJ2-3, with D possibly TRBD2 on 6 matching bases. V lost 3 bases, J lost 4 bases, and 14 bases lay in between. This CDR3 has 15 residues. CDR1 LNHNV and CDR2 YYDKDF come from the germline V gene (reference sequence). CDR3 protein: CATSSRDLRADTQYF. The CDR3 DNA sequence: TGTGCCACCAGCAGCCGGGACTTGCGTGCAGATACGCAGTATTTT.

The rearrangement uses TRBV5-1 and TRBJ1-1; a possible D gene is TRBD1 (6 bases). The germline V gene encodes CDR1 SGHRS and CDR2 YFSETQ. With 2 bases removed from V and 6 bases from J, the gap between germline ends came to 11 bases. CDR3 length: 13 residues. The CDR3 nucleotides read TGCGCCAGCAGCTTAGAGTACAGGGCTGAAGCTTTCTTT. Amino acids: CASSLEYRAEAFF. Full variable domain (rest looked up from reference TRBV5-1 and TRBJ1-1): KAGVTQTPRYLIKTRGQQVTLSCSPISGHRSVSWYQQTPGQGLQFLFEYFSETQRNKGNFPGRFSGRQFSNSRSEMNVSTLELGDSALYLCASSLEYRAEAFFGQGTRLTVV.

The sample holds one count of this clone. This chain links TRBV7-6 with TRBJ2-3; weak D call: TRBD2 (6 bases). The CDR3 spans 17 residues. The germline V and J ends were trimmed by 3 bases and 6 bases, with 22 bases remaining between them. Germline CDR1 is SGHVS and CDR2 is FNYEAQ. CDR3 residues: CASSFAASAVEGDTQYF. In DNA form, the CDR3 reads TGTGCCAGCAGCTTTGCGGCTAGCGCTGTTGAGGGGGATACGCAGTATTTT.

This chain connects TRBV27 to TRBJ1-2, with 7 bases fitting TRBD1. Germline V gene lookup returns CDR1 MNHEY and CDR2 SMNVEV (reference sequence). J gave up 6 bases and V 4 bases, and 5 bases lay outside the gene matches. The CDR3 is 13 amino acids. The CDR3 DNA follows: TGTGCCAGCAGTTCGACAGGGTTGGATGGCTACACCTTC. This encodes CASSSTGLDGYTF.

The V call is TRBV11-2, the J call TRBJ2-2; no firm D call. This CDR3 spans 11 amino acids. The ends were cut back, 5 bases at V and 7 bases at J, with 5 bases in the middle. CDR1 is SGHAT and CDR2 is FQNNGV in the germline V gene. In DNA, the CDR3 is TGTGCCAGCAGCCAGGTCGGGGAGCTGTTTTTT. Encoded protein: CASSQVGELFF.

CDR3 DNA: TGTGCCAGCAGCGTAGATACAGCATTCTACAATGAGCAGTTCTTC. Translation: CASSVDTAFYNEQFF. The gene calls are TRBV9 and TRBJ2-1; no definite D call. Deletions cut 0 bases from V and 3 bases from J, with 10 bases between. Per the germline V gene, CDR1 is SGDLS and CDR2 is YYNGEE. The CDR3 runs to 15 residues.

This clone was picked up a small number of times. The J gene is TRBJ1-4, the V gene TRBV7-9; D call uncertain. V was shortened by 3 bases and J by 0 bases, with 8 bases between the two germline ends. Germline CDR1 is SEHNR and CDR2 is FQNEAQ (reference sequence). This CDR3 is 15 amino acids long. DNA of the CDR3: TGTGCCAGCAGCTTCCCAAGCACAACTAATGAAAAACTGTTTTTT. Protein: CASSFPSTTNEKLFF. Supplemented by reference TRBV7-9 and TRBJ1-4, the full variable domain reads DTGVSQNPRHKITKRGQNVTFRCDPISEHNRLYWYRQTLGQGPEFLTYFQNEAQLEKSRLLSDRFSAERPKGSFSTLEIQRTEQGDSAMYLCASSFPSTTNEKLFFGSGTQLSVL.

The chain employs TRBV11-1 and TRBJ2-3, with 7 positions matching TRBD1. This CDR3 is 14 amino acids long. Germline V CDR1 and CDR2: SGHAT, FQDESV (reference sequence). After removal of 4 bases from V and 4 bases from J, the junction contained 5 bases not matched to a gene. The CDR3 DNA follows: TGTGCCAGCAGCTCCGGGCAGGGGGCAGATACGCAGTATTTT. It is translated as CASSSGQGADTQYF.

This clone was seen a few times. The V call is TRBV6-5, the J call TRBJ1-3; no firm D call. V lost 7 bases, J lost 0 bases, and 7 bases lay in between. This CDR3 has 13 residues. CDR1 is MNHEY and CDR2 is SVGAGI in the germline V gene. The CDR3: CASKLRSGNTIYF. Here the CDR3 DNA reads TGTGCCAGCAAGTTGCGCTCTGGAAACACCATATATTTT.

This clone was seen a single time. This CDR3 reads CASSPGLAGGPSTDTQYF. The CDR3 bases are TGTGCCAGCAGTCCAGGACTAGCGGGGGGCCCTAGCACAGATACGCAGTATTTT. V is TRBV7-9 and J is TRBJ2-3, with TRBD2 matching over 14 bases. V was clipped by 6 bases and J by 0 bases; unmatched bases: 8. Per the germline V gene, CDR1 is SEHNR and CDR2 is FQNEAQ (reference sequence). The CDR3 length is 18 residues.

The chain is built from TRBV11-2 and TRBJ2-4; D is possibly TRBD1 (5 bases). The CDR3 has 18 amino acids. Germline CDR1 reads SGHAT; CDR2 reads FQNNGV. Trimming took off 1 base at V and 3 bases at J, with 19 bases between the two ends. The CDR3 nucleotides are TGTGCCAGCAGCTTAGTAAGGGGTAGGGGTGACGGCAAAAACATTCAGTACTTC. This encodes CASSLVRGRGDGKNIQYF.

The chain combines TRBV10-2 with TRBJ2-5; 10 bases align to TRBD2. Trimming cost V 3 bases and J 4 bases; bases outside gene matches: 11. Germline V CDR1 and CDR2: WSHSY, SAAADI. This CDR3 is 17 amino acids long. For the CDR3, the DNA is TGCGCCAGCAGTGACCCTAGCGGGGGTGGGGTCTCAGAGACCCAGTACTTC. It specifies CASSDPSGGGVSETQYF.

V gene TRBV10-3 combines with J gene TRBJ2-7, with D perhaps TRBD2 (6 bases). V was cut by 6 bases and J by 2 bases, with 14 bases left in between. Germline V gene sequence: CDR1 ENHRY, CDR2 SYGVKD. CDR3 length: 14 residues. The CDR3 sequence: CAIRTRDFPYEQYF. CDR3 sequence (DNA): TGTGCCATCAGGACCCGGGACTTCCCCTACGAGCAGTACTTC.